Listed here are 30 T cell receptor beta chains from one sample, sequenced in a study of CD8 T cells in Susac syndrome. Random hexamers were used to reverse transcribe roughly 0.45 to 1 ug of RNA. TCRdb re-derived calls from the immunoSEQ multiplex PCR reads in MiXCR, one entry per CDR3 protein. The top ten clones hold about 0.41% of a sample with more than 80,000 distinct CDR3 sequences, around 94% of them seen once. The source material was CD8+ T cells from PBMCs. Receptors originate from a human donor with Susac syndrome.

The chain has TRBV20-1 and TRBJ2-5; perhaps TRBD2 as D (6 bases). The CDR3 spans 16 residues. The V end lost 3 bases, the J end lost 0 bases, and 17 bases lay between the germline ends. Germline CDR1 DFQATT, CDR2 SNEGSKA (reference sequence). The CDR3 protein is CSASSARGFYQETQYF. CDR3 coding DNA: TGCAGTGCTAGTTCCGCCCGGGGGTTCTACCAAGAGACCCAGTACTTC.

This clonotype was detected once. The J gene is TRBJ2-2, the V gene TRBV7-9, with TRBD1 as a possible D gene (6 bases). V lost 10 bases and J 2 bases, leaving 14 bases between the germline ends. The CDR3 totals 14 residues. CDR1 is SEHNR and CDR2 is FQNEAQ in the germline V gene (reference sequence). CDR3 nucleotides: TGTGCCAACCGCCGGGACACCAACACCGGGGAGCTGTTTTTT. Protein product: CANRRDTNTGELFF. Full variable domain (remainder filled in from reference TRBV7-9 and TRBJ2-2): DTGVSQNPRHKITKRGQNVTFRCDPISEHNRLYWYRQTLGQGPEFLTYFQNEAQLEKSRLLSDRFSAERPKGSFSTLEIQRTEQGDSAMYLCANRRDTNTGELFFGEGSRLTVL.

The J gene is TRBJ2-2, the V gene TRBV20-1; TRBD2 agrees at 10 bases. V dropped 4 bases and J dropped 7; count of bases not matched to a gene: 6. CDR1 and CDR2 (germline): DFQATT, SNEGSKA (reference sequence). There are 14 residues in the CDR3. Written as DNA, the CDR3 is TGCAGTGCTACGACTGGGACTAGCGTCGGGGAGCTGTTTTTT. This gives the protein CSATTGTSVGELFF.

The genes are TRBV9 and TRBJ2-7; D remains ambiguous. V was trimmed by 1 base and J by 2 bases, leaving 7 bases between them. CDR3 length equals 13 residues. The germline gives CDR1 SGDLS, CDR2 YYNGEE. Here the CDR3 reads CASSVTGAYEQYF. CDR3 DNA: TGTGCCAGCAGCGTAACCGGCGCCTACGAGCAGTACTTC.

This chain joins TRBV27 and TRBJ1-5; D might be TRBD1 (6 bases). Trimming stripped 2 bases from V and 10 bases from J, with 15 bases between. CDR3 length: 14 residues. CDR1 is MNHEY and CDR2 is SMNVEV in the germline V gene (reference sequence). The CDR3 region has the DNA TGTGCCAGCAGTTTAGATTGGACAGTCAACCCCCAGCATTTT. Translated, it gives CASSLDWTVNPQHF.

The chain employs TRBV7-8 and TRBJ2-7; 9 nucleotides match TRBD2. Germline CDR1 is SGHVS and CDR2 is FQNEAQ. The CDR3 runs 12 residues. CDR3 protein: CAGSGGSGEQYF. In nucleotides, the CDR3 is TGTGCTGGAAGCGGGGGGAGCGGCGAGCAGTACTTC.

This chain connects TRBV2 to TRBJ2-1; tentative D call: TRBD1 (6 bases). The V gene lost 6 bases and the J gene lost 7 bases, with 7 bases spanning the gap. The germline CDR1 and CDR2 sequences are SNHLY and FYNNEI. The CDR3 is 11 amino acids. For the CDR3, the DNA is TGTGCCAGCAGCCAGGGGAATGAGCAGTTCTTC. It encodes CASSQGNEQFF.

The chain is built from TRBV6-2 or TRBV6-3 and TRBJ2-3, with D perhaps TRBD1 (6 bases). Germline-derived CDR1 and CDR2 are MNHEY and SVGEGT. The CDR3 has 14 residues. The V end lost 8 bases, the J end lost 6 bases, and 18 bases lay between the germline ends. The CDR3 sequence: CASFLGGTVDTQYF. As DNA, the CDR3 is TGTGCCAGCTTCCTAGGGGGAACGGTCGATACGCAGTATTTT.

This chain links TRBV3-1 with TRBJ1-1; no definite D call. Per the germline V gene, CDR1 is LGHDT and CDR2 is YNNKEL (reference sequence). Trimming left V 3 bases short and J 3 bases short, with 11 bases between. This CDR3 has 14 residues. In nucleotides, the CDR3 is TGTGCCAGCAGCCATAGACGGGCGGACACTGAAGCTTTCTTT. It codes for CASSHRRADTEAFF.

V gene TRBV25-1 combines with J gene TRBJ2-7; 9 bases are shared with TRBD1. J gave up 5 bases and V 4 bases, and 6 bases lay outside the gene matches. Germline assignment: CDR1 MGHDK and CDR2 SYGVNS. The CDR3 contains 14 residues. The CDR3 is CASSGSTGGHEQYF. The CDR3 DNA reads as TGTGCCAGCAGTGGGTCAACAGGGGGCCACGAGCAGTACTTC.

The chain joins TRBV5-4 to TRBJ2-5; the D call may be TRBD1 or TRBD2 (5 bases each). V was clipped by 0 bases and J by 5 bases, with 11 bases between them. CDR3 length equals 14 residues. CDR1 SGHNT and CDR2 YYREEE come from the germline V gene (reference sequence). The CDR3 sequence: CASSLVGTLETQYF. The DNA for the CDR3 is TGTGCCAGCAGCTTGGTCGGGACCTTGGAGACCCAGTACTTC.

V is TRBV14 and J is TRBJ1-2; possibly TRBD1 for D (5 bases). This CDR3 has 17 amino acids. V was pared by 0 bases and J by 4 bases, with 18 bases between. Germline loops: CDR1 SGHDN, CDR2 FVKESK. The CDR3 loop is CASSQDRGGKGPYGYTF. DNA for the CDR3: TGTGCCAGCAGCCAAGATCGGGGGGGAAAAGGCCCCTATGGCTACACCTTC.

The genes are TRBV12-5 and TRBJ2-1, with unresolved D. The germline V gene has CDR1 LGHNT and CDR2 FRNRAP. The length of the CDR3 is 11 residues. Trimming stripped 2 bases from V and 13 bases from J, with 9 bases between. CDR3 region: CASGLSQEQFF. CDR3 nucleotide sequence: TGTGCTAGTGGTTTGTCGCAGGAACAGTTCTTC.

The chain combines TRBV20-1 with TRBJ2-1; D perhaps matches TRBD1 (6 bases). Germline V gives CDR1 DFQATT, CDR2 SNEGSKA (reference sequence). The length of the CDR3 is 16 residues. Trimming took 0 bases from V and 0 from J, leaving 12 bases between them. The CDR3 nucleotides read TGCAGTGCTAGAGACCGGACAGATAGCTCCTACAATGAGCAGTTCTTC. Its translation: CSARDRTDSSYNEQFF.

The chain couples TRBV12-3 or TRBV12-4 to TRBJ1-5; unclear D gene. Trimming removed 4 bases at V and 4 bases at J, with 14 bases between. This CDR3 is 15 amino acids long. Here the CDR3 DNA reads TGTGCCAGCAGTTCGGCCCAAGGCGGGAATCAGCCCCAGCATTTT. As protein: CASSSAQGGNQPQHF.

The rearrangement uses TRBV29-1 and TRBJ1-1; D not resolved. V lost 4 bases, J lost 7 bases, and 10 bases lay in between. The CDR3 runs to 11 residues. Germline V gene data show CDR1 as SQVTM and CDR2 as ANQGSEA. CDR3 residues: CSVALRREAFF. CDR3 coding DNA: TGCAGCGTTGCCCTGCGACGTGAAGCTTTCTTT.

This rearrangement joins TRBV5-4 to TRBJ1-6; D not resolved. Germline values: CDR1 SGHNT, CDR2 YYREEE (reference sequence). There are 12 residues in the CDR3. The germline V and J ends were trimmed by 7 bases and 0 bases, with 2 bases remaining between them. CDR3: CASDSYNSPLHF. The CDR3 DNA sequence: TGTGCCAGCGACTCCTATAATTCACCCCTCCACTTT.

This sequence joins TRBV20-1 and TRBJ2-3; TRBD2 matches 11 bases. The germline CDR1 and CDR2 sequences are DFQATT and SNEGSKA (reference sequence). The CDR3 has 15 amino acids. With V trimmed by 5 bases and J by 0 bases, 4 bases remained unmatched. The CDR3 loop is CSAYGTSGSTDTQYF. The DNA for the CDR3 is TGCAGTGCTTATGGGACTAGCGGCAGCACAGATACGCAGTATTTT.

The chain carries TRBV9 and TRBJ1-6, with no clear D. This CDR3 spans 15 amino acids. Trimming stripped 3 bases from V and 0 bases from J, with 7 bases between. Germline CDR1 and CDR2: SGDLS and YYNGEE. CDR3 residues: CASSEGDSYNSPLHF. For the CDR3, the DNA is TGTGCCAGCAGCGAGGGTGACTCCTATAATTCACCCCTCCACTTT.

The rearrangement uses TRBV27 and TRBJ1-2; 9 bases line up with TRBD1. V lost 0 bases to trimming and J lost 7 bases; unmatched junction nucleotides: 3. The length of the CDR3 is 14 residues. Germline loops: CDR1 MNHEY, CDR2 SMNVEV (reference sequence). CDR3 protein: CASSLSQGARGYTF. As DNA, the CDR3 is TGTGCCAGCAGTTTATCACAGGGGGCGCGTGGCTACACCTTC.

This sequence joins TRBV2 and TRBJ1-5; 9 bases match TRBD1. The CDR3 contains 13 residues. V was clipped by 6 bases and J by 7 bases; unmatched bases: 4. Germline CDR1 and CDR2: SNHLY and FYNNEI. The CDR3 reads CASRQGARQPQHF. The CDR3 DNA follows: TGTGCCAGCAGACAGGGGGCGAGGCAGCCCCAGCATTTT.

The chain is built from TRBV12-3 or TRBV12-4 and TRBJ2-1; no clear D. V was shortened by 8 bases and J by 4 bases, with 3 bases between the two germline ends. CDR3 length equals 10 residues. In DNA form, the CDR3 reads TGTGCCAGCTGTTACAATGAGCAGTTCTTC. Protein: CASCYNEQFF.

V usage is TRBV5-6 and J usage is TRBJ2-5, with unresolved D. V gave up 4 bases and J gave up 0 bases, with 10 bases separating them. Germline CDR1 and CDR2: SGHDT and YYEEEE. The CDR3 length is 14 residues. The CDR3 DNA reads TGTGCCAGCAGCACGACTCCGTACCAAGAGACCCAGTACTTC. This gives the protein CASSTTPYQETQYF.

The V call is TRBV13, the J call TRBJ1-1, with D uncertain. The germline CDR1 and CDR2 sequences are PRHDT and FYEKMQ (reference sequence). Trimming shortened V by 5 bases and J by 0 bases, and 13 bases separated the two germline ends. The CDR3 covers 15 residues. The CDR3 spells CASSVDGTMNTEAFF. In DNA form, the CDR3 reads TGTGCCAGCAGCGTCGACGGTACCATGAACACTGAAGCTTTCTTT.

The chain joins TRBV27 to TRBJ2-2; 7 bases map to TRBD1. J gave up 4 bases and V 6 bases, and 5 bases lay outside the gene matches. The CDR3 loop spans 14 amino acids. CDR1 MNHEY and CDR2 SMNVEV come from the germline V gene (reference sequence). The CDR3 region is CASSPTGATGELFF. CDR3 in DNA: TGTGCCAGCAGCCCTACAGGGGCCACCGGGGAGCTGTTTTTT.

This chain uses TRBV19 with TRBJ2-1; 9 bases fit TRBD2. Germline V gene sequence: CDR1 LNHDA, CDR2 SQIVND (reference sequence). V lost 5 bases and J lost 2; bases outside the gene matches: 10. CDR3 length equals 17 residues. The CDR3 DNA reads TGTGCCAGTAGTGTCTCCCTCCGCGGGGGGGCCTACAATGAGCAGTTCTTC. Its protein product is CASSVSLRGGAYNEQFF. Complete variable domain (other parts from reference TRBV19 and TRBJ2-1): DGGITQSPKYLFRKEGQNVTLSCEQNLNHDAMYWYRQDPGQGLRLIYYSQIVNDFQKGDIAEGYSVSREKKESFPLTVTSAQKNPTAFYLCASSVSLRGGAYNEQFFGPGTRLTVL.

The chain is built from TRBV18 and TRBJ2-7; no reliable D call. Per the germline V gene, CDR1 is KGHSH and CDR2 is LQKENI. V lost 6 bases and J lost 2, with 14 bases in between. The CDR3 contains 14 residues. The chain's CDR3 is CASSQPAVTYEQYF. The CDR3 coding sequence is TGTGCCAGCTCCCAACCTGCAGTTACCTACGAGCAGTACTTC.

The chain has TRBV24-1 and TRBJ2-3, with TRBD2 matching over 7 bases. Germline V gives CDR1 KGHDR, CDR2 SFDVKD. The CDR3 loop spans 14 amino acids. V gave up 6 bases and J gave up 0 bases; unmatched junction bases: 2. Here the CDR3 DNA reads TGTGCCACCAGTACGGGGGGAAGCACAGATACGCAGTATTTT. This translates into CATSTGGSTDTQYF.

This rearrangement joins TRBV6-5 to TRBJ2-7, with D unclear. This CDR3 contains 13 residues. The germline V and J ends were trimmed by 2 bases and 3 bases, with 8 bases remaining between them. Germline CDR1 is MNHEY and CDR2 is SVGAGI. This CDR3 is CASSYRVSYEQYF. The CDR3 DNA reads TGTGCCAGCAGTTACCGGGTAAGCTACGAGCAGTACTTC.

In DNA, the CDR3 is TGTGCCAGCAGCCAAGACCCAGGAAACTATGGCTACACCTTC. It encodes CASSQDPGNYGYTF. This chain joins TRBV3-1 and TRBJ1-2; D remains unclear. The germline gives CDR1 LGHDT, CDR2 YNNKEL (reference sequence). V shed 0 bases and J shed 2 bases, with 7 bases lying between them. This CDR3 contains 14 residues.